This T cell receptor (beta chain) was sequenced during a study of regulatory T cells in long-lasting Graves disease. TCR beta libraries were built with iRepertoire HTBI primers and Arm-PCR of CDR3 regions. MiXCR was run by TCRdb on the multiplex PCR reads, yielding one entry per CDR3 protein. The profile shows about 620,000 distinct CDR3 sequences, 15% to 20% of them singletons. This clonotype was picked up many times. Time point indicated: newly diagnosed GD, antithyroid drugs for less than 3 months. RNA extracted from PBMCs served as the sequencing template. The V gene's germline CDR1 is GTSNPN and CDR2 SVGIG (reference sequence). V lost 3 bases and J lost 6; bases outside the gene matches: 11. The CDR3 contains 14 residues. This same sample was also taken into another study, of T cells in Graves' hyperthyroidism and ophthalmopathy.

Specimen: peripheral blood mononuclear cells (PBMCs), collected at new diagnosis, from a patient treated with antithyroid drugs. The chain employs TRBV30 and TRBJ2-7; 7 nucleotides agree with TRBD1. This clonotype was sampled from a woman aged 30 to 39 with Graves disease. CDR3: CAWRPDRQAGEQYF. The CDR3 nucleotides read TGTGCCTGGAGGCCGGACAGGCAGGCGGGCGAGCAGTACTTC. Based on the CDR3 plus reference TRBV30 and TRBJ2-7, the full variable domain is SQTIHQWPATLVQPVGSPLSLECTVEGTSNPNLYWYRQAAGRGLQLLFYSVGIGQISSEVPQNLSASRPQDRQFILSSKKLLLSDSGFYLCAWRPDRQAGEQYFGPGTRLTVT.